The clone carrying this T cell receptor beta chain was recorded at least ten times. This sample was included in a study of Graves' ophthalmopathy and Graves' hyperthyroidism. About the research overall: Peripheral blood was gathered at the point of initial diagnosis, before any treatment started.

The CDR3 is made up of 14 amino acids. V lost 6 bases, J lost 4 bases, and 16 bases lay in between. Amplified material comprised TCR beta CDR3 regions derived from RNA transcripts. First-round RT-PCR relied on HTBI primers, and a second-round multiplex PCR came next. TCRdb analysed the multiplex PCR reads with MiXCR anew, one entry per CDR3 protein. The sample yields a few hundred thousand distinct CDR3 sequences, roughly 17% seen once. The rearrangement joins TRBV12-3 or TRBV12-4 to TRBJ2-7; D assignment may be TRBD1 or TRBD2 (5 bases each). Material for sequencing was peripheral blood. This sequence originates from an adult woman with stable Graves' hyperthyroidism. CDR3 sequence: CASSQDGWGYEQYF. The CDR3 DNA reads TGTGCCAGCAGCCAGGACGGATGGGGGTACGAGCAGTACTTC.